The next 14 T cell receptor beta chains were all read from a single sample in a study of beta chain features in type 1 diabetes. Reverse transcribing all isolated RNA meant expressed TCRB transcripts were sequenced. Using immunoSEQ multiplex PCR, the repertoire was profiled, and TCRdb retains in-frame clones only, with some absent. This sample has 300,000 to 400,000 clones; under 8.5% occur once, and the top ten carry 0.44%. The sequencing input was central memory CD4+ T cells from blood. These receptor sequences come from a woman aged 18-29 years in good health.

The chain combines TRBV9 with TRBJ1-1, with D perhaps TRBD1 (5 bases). Looked up from germline, CDR1 is SGDLS and CDR2 is YYNGEE. This CDR3 region has 15 residues. Trimming removed 1 base at V and 2 bases at J, with 12 bases between. CDR3 amino acids: CASSVLGRVNTEAFF. CDR3 nucleotides: TGTGCCAGCAGCGTATTAGGCAGGGTAAACACTGAAGCTTTCTTT.

A few counts support this clone. The chain carries TRBV2 and TRBJ2-2; D not resolved. Germline CDR1 is SNHLY and CDR2 is FYNNEI. V was cut by 7 bases and J by 0 bases, with 6 bases left in between. This CDR3 spans 13 amino acids. The CDR3 region is CASKGSNTGELFF. The CDR3 nucleotides are TGTGCCAGCAAGGGCTCGAACACCGGGGAGCTGTTTTTT.

This clone was counted a few times. V and J are TRBV7-8 and TRBJ2-5, with 7 bases matching TRBD1. CDR1 is SGHVS, CDR2 FQNEAQ, per germline. V shed 5 bases, J shed 5 bases, and the junction held 8 bases outside the gene matches. The CDR3 is made up of 14 amino acids. The CDR3: CASSPRQGVETQYF. CDR3 sequence (DNA): TGTGCCAGCAGCCCCCGACAGGGAGTGGAGACCCAGTACTTC.

The chain couples TRBV5-6 to TRBJ1-2; 7 nucleotides agree with TRBD1. The CDR3 length is 16 residues. With 4 bases clipped from V and 4 bases from J, the junction kept 13 bases outside the gene matches. Germline-derived CDR1 and CDR2 are SGHDT and YYEEEE. DNA of the CDR3: TGTGCCAGCAGCGATATGAGCGGGACAGCGACCTATGGCTACACCTTC. Its translation is CASSDMSGTATYGYTF.

Ten or more counts support this clone. Within the sample, other DNA sequences also encode this same CDR3. This chain joins TRBV9 and TRBJ2-1, with TRBD1 identical over 9 bases. The germline CDR1 and CDR2 sequences are SGDLS and YYNGEE. The CDR3 sequence is 15 residues long. V lost 0 bases, J lost 4 bases, and 2 bases stayed unmatched. The CDR3 nucleotides read TGTGCCAGCAGCGTAGGGGACAGGGATTACAATGAGCAGTTCTTC. Translation: CASSVGDRDYNEQFF.

This clone came up a few times. The V and J genes are TRBV5-1 and TRBJ2-3; D may match TRBD1 or TRBD2 (5 bases each). The germline V gene encodes CDR1 SGHRS and CDR2 YFSETQ. There are 15 residues in the CDR3. Trimming pared 4 bases from V and 2 bases from J, leaving 14 bases between. CDR3 nucleotides: TGCGCCAGCAGCACCGACCGAGGGGACACAGATACGCAGTATTTT. Its protein product is CASSTDRGDTDTQYF.

This clone was recorded a few times. Mismatch with germline at one junction end may stem from a read error. The rearrangement links TRBV7-9 to TRBJ1-4; perhaps TRBD1 as D (6 bases). The CDR3 consists of 12 residues. Germline CDR1 and CDR2: SEHNR and FQNEAQ (reference sequence). The DNA for the CDR3 is TGTGCCAGCAGCTTGTCCGCCGGGACATGGGAATTT. Translating it yields CASSLSAGTWEF.

This chain joins TRBV18 and TRBJ2-7; D could derive from TRBD1 or TRBD2 (5 bases each). This CDR3 has 14 amino acids. Germline V CDR1 and CDR2: KGHSH, LQKENI. V lost 3 bases and J 1 base, leaving 10 bases between the germline ends. The CDR3 DNA follows: TGTGCCAGCTCACCCGGGACCCAATCCTACGAGCAGTACTTC. The encoded protein is CASSPGTQSYEQYF.

The V call is TRBV10-2, the J call TRBJ2-1; 7 bases are a match to TRBD1. The junction had 3 bases not matched to a gene; V was cut back by 6 bases and J by 4 bases. This CDR3 comprises 13 residues. Germline values: CDR1 WSHSY, CDR2 SAAADI. The CDR3 coding sequence is TGCGCCAGCAGAACAGGGGTTTACAATGAGCAGTTCTTC. Amino acids: CASRTGVYNEQFF.

J is TRBJ1-1 and V is TRBV15, with D perhaps matching TRBD1 (6 bases). Between the trimmed V and J ends, which lost 0 bases and 5 bases, there was a span of 13 bases. CDR1 is LNHNV, CDR2 YYDKDF, per germline (reference sequence). The CDR3 is 15 amino acids. The CDR3 is CATSRERRGGTEAFF. DNA for the CDR3: TGTGCCACCAGCAGAGAACGCAGGGGAGGGACTGAAGCTTTCTTT.

The CDR3 region has the DNA TGTGCCAACGCCAGGGACAACCTCTACGAGCAGTACTTC. Amino acid sequence: CANARDNLYEQYF. The chain joins TRBV2 to TRBJ2-7; possible D gene TRBD1, 6 bases. Trimming took off 10 bases at V and 3 bases at J, with 16 bases between the two ends. The germline V gene encodes CDR1 SNHLY and CDR2 FYNNEI. The CDR3 runs to 13 residues.

This clone turned up a few times. The V and J genes are TRBV15 and TRBJ2-1; maybe TRBD1 (6 bases). Deletions cut 3 bases from V and 8 bases from J, with 20 bases between. This CDR3 has 16 amino acids. CDR1 LNHNV and CDR2 YYDKDF come from the germline V gene (reference sequence). The CDR3 sequence: CATSSRGRAGVDEQFF. The CDR3 DNA follows: TGTGCCACCAGCAGCAGGGGACGAGCTGGGGTTGATGAGCAGTTCTTC. Filled out from reference TRBV15 and TRBJ2-1, the complete variable domain reads DAMVIQNPRYQVTQFGKPVTLSCSQTLNHNVMYWYQQKSSQAPKLLFHYYDKDFNNEADTPDNFQSRRPNTSFCFLDIRSPGLGDTAMYLCATSSRGRAGVDEQFFGPGTRLTVL.

This clone was found a few times. The chain couples TRBV11-3 to TRBJ2-1; TRBD2 matches at 11 bases. The CDR3 contains 16 residues. Germline V CDR1 and CDR2: SGHNT, YENEEA. V dropped 4 bases and J dropped 2; count of bases not matched to a gene: 4. The CDR3: CASSSYSGRAYNEQFF. In nucleotides, the CDR3 is TGTGCCAGCAGCTCTTATAGCGGGAGGGCCTACAATGAGCAGTTCTTC.

The gene calls are TRBV6-6 and TRBJ2-1; D remains ambiguous. Germline CDR1 and CDR2: MNHNY and SVGAGI (reference sequence). The length of the CDR3 is 15 residues. V was shortened by 6 bases and J by 7 bases, with 19 bases between the two germline ends. Here the CDR3 reads CASSRVIGVSNEQFF. The CDR3 DNA follows: TGTGCCAGCAGCCGCGTGATTGGGGTTTCGAATGAGCAGTTCTTC.